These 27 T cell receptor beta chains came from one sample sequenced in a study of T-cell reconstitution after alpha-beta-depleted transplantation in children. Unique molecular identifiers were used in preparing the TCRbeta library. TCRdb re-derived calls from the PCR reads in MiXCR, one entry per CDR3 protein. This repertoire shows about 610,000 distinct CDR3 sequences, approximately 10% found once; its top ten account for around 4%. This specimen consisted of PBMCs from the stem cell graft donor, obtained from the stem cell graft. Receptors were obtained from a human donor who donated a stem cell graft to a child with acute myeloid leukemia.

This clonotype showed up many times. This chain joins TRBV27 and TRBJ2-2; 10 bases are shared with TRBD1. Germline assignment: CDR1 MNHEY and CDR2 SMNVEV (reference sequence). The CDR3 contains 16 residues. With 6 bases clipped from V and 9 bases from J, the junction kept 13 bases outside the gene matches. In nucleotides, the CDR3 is TGTGCCAGCAGACTTCAAGGGACAGGGGAGAGGCGGGAGCTGTTTTTT. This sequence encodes CASRLQGTGERRELFF.

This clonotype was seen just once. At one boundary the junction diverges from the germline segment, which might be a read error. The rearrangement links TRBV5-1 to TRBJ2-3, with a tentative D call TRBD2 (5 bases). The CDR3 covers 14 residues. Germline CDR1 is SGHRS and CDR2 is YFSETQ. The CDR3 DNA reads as TGCGCCAGCAGCTTGGTCCCTAGCACAGATACGAAGTATTTT. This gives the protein CASSLVPSTDTKYF.

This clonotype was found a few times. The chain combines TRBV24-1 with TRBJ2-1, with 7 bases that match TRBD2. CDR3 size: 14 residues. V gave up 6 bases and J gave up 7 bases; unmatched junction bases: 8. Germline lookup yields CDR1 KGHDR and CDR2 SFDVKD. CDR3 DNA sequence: TGTGCCACCAGTAGGGAGGGCCGAGTAAATGAGCAGTTCTTC. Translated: CATSREGRVNEQFF.

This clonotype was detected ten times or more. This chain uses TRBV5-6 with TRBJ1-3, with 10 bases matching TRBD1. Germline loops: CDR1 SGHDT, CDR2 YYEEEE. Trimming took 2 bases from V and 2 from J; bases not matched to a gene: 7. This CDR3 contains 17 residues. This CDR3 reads CASSFAGQGITGNTIYF. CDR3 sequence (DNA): TGTGCCAGCAGCTTCGCGGGACAGGGGATAACTGGAAACACCATATATTTT.

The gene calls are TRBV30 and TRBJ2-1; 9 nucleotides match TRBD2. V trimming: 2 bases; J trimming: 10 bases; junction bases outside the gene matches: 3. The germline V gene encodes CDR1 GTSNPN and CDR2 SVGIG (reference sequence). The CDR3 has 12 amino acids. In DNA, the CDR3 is TGTGCCTGGAGTACAGGGACTAGCGAGCAGTTCTTC. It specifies CAWSTGTSEQFF.

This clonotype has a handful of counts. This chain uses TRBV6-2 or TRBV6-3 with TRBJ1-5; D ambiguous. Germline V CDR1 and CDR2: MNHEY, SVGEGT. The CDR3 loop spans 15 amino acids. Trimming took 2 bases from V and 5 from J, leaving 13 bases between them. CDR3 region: CASSYEPRNHQPQHF. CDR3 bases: TGTGCCAGCAGTTACGAGCCGCGGAACCATCAGCCCCAGCATTTT.

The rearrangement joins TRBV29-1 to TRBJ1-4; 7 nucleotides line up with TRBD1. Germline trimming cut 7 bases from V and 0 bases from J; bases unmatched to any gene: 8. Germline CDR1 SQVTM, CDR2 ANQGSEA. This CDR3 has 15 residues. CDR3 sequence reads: CSASDRVATNEKLFF. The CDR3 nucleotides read TGCAGCGCCAGCGACAGGGTTGCAACTAATGAAAAACTGTTTTTT.

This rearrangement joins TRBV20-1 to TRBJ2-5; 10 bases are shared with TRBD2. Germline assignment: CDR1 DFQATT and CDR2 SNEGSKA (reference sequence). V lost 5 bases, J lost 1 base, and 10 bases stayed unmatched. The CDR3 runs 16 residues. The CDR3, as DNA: TGCAGTGCTGGCGCGGTAGCGGGAGGAACCCAAGAGACCCAGTACTTC. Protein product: CSAGAVAGGTQETQYF.

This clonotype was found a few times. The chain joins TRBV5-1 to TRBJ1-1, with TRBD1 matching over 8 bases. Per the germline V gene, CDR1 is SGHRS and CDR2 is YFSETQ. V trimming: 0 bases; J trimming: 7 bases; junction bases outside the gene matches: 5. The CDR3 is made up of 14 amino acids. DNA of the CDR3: TGCGCCAGCAGCTTGGTACAGGGGGATTATGAAGCTTTCTTT. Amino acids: CASSLVQGDYEAFF. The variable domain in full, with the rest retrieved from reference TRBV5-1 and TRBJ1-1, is KAGVTQTPRYLIKTRGQQVTLSCSPISGHRSVSWYQQTPGQGLQFLFEYFSETQRNKGNFPGRFSGRQFSNSRSEMNVSTLELGDSALYLCASSLVQGDYEAFFGQGTRLTVV.

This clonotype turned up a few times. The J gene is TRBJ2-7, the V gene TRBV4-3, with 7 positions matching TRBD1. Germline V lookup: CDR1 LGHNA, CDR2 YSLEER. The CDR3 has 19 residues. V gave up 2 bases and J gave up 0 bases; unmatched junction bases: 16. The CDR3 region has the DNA TGCGCCAGCAGCCAATACACCCCCGTGGGGACAGTTCTCTCCTACGAGCAGTACTTC. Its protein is CASSQYTPVGTVLSYEQYF.

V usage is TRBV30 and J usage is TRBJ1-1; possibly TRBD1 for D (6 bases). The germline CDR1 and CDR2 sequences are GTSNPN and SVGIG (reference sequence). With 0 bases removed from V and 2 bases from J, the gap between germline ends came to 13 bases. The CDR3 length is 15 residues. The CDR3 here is CAWSVRRTANTEAFF. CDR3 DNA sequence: TGTGCCTGGAGTGTACGGCGGACAGCTAACACTGAAGCTTTCTTT.

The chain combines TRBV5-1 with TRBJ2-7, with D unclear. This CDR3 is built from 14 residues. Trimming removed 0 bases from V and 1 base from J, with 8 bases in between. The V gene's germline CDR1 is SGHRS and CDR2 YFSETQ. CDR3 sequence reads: CASSLEAQSYEQYF. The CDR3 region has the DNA TGCGCCAGCAGCTTGGAAGCCCAGTCCTACGAGCAGTACTTC.

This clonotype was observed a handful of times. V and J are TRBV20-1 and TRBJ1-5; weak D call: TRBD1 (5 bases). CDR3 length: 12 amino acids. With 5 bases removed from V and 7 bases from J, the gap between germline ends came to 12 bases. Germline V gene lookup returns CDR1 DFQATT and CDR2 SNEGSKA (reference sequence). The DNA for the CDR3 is TGCAGTGCTTACCGTGGGGGGCAGCCCCAGCATTTT. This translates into CSAYRGGQPQHF.

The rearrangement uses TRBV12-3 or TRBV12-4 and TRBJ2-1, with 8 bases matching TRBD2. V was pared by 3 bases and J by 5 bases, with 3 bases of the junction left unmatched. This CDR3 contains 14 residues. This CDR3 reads CASSLGAGDNEQFF. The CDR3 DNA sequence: TGTGCCAGCAGTTTGGGAGCGGGAGACAATGAGCAGTTCTTC.

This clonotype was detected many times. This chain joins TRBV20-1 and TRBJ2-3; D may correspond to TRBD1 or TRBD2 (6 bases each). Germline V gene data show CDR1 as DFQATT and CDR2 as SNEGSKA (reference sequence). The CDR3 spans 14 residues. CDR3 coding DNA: TGCAGGCCCGGGGGCACAGGGTTCCCAGATACGCAGTATTTT. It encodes CRPGGTGFPDTQYF.

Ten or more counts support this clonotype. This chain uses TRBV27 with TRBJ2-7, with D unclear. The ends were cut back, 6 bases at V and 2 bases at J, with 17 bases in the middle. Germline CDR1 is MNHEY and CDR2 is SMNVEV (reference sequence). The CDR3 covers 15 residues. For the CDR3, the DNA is TGTGCCAGCAGACCAATAGGGCTACTTCCCTACGAGCAGTACTTC. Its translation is CASRPIGLLPYEQYF.

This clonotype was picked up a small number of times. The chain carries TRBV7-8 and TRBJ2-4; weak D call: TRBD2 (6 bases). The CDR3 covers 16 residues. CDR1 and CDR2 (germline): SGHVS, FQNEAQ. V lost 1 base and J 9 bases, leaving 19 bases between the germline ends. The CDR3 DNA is TGTGCCAGCAGCTTAGATATCTCCGGGAGTGGGGGCATTCAGTACTTC. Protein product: CASSLDISGSGGIQYF. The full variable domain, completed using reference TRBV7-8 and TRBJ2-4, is GAGVSQSPRYKVAKRGQDVALRCDPISGHVSLFWYQQALGQGPEFLTYFQNEAQLDKSGLPSDRFFAERPEGSVSTLKIQRTQQEDSAVYLCASSLDISGSGGIQYFGAGTRLSVL.

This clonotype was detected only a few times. CDR3 region: CSAPTGTVNTEAFF. CDR3 DNA: TGCAGTGCTCCTACCGGGACAGTGAACACTGAAGCTTTCTTT. This sequence joins TRBV20-1 and TRBJ1-1, with 7 nucleotides matching TRBD1. The V and J ends lost 5 bases and 0 bases, in that order; junction bases with no gene match: 6. CDR1 is DFQATT, CDR2 SNEGSKA, per germline (reference sequence). The CDR3 totals 14 residues.

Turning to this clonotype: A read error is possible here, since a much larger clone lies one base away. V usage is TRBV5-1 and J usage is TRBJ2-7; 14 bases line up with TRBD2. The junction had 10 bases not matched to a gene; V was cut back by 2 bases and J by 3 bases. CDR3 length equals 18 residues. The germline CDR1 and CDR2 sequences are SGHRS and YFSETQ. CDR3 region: CASSLCPGLAGVGYEQYF. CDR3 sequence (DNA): TGCGCCAGCAGCTTATGCCCGGGACTAGCGGGAGTCGGCTACGAGCAGTACTTC.

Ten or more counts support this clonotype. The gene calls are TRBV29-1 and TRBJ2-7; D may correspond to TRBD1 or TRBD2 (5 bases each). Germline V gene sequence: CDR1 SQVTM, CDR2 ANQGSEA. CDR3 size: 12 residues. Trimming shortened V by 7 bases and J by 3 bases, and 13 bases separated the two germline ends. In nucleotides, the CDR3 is TGCAGCGCAAAGGGACGGGACTACGAGCAGTACTTC. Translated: CSAKGRDYEQYF.

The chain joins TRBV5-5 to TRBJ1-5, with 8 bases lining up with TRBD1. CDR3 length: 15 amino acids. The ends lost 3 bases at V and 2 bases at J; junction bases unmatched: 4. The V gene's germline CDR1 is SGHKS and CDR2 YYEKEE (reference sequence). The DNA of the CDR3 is TGTGCCAGCAGCTGGGGACAGGCAGGCAATCAGCCCCAGCATTTT. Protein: CASSWGQAGNQPQHF. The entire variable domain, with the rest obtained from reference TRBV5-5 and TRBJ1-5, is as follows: DAGVTQSPTHLIKTRGQQVTLRCSPISGHKSVSWYQQVLGQGPQFIFQYYEKEERGRGNFPDRFSARQFPNYSSELNVNALLLGDSALYLCASSWGQAGNQPQHFGDGTRLSIL.

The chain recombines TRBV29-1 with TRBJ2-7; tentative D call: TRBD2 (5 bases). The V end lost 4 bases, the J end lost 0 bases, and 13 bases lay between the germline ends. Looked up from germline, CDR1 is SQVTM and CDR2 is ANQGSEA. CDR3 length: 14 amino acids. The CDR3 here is CSVGGAVSSYEQYF. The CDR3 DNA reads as TGCAGCGTTGGGGGAGCGGTTAGCTCCTACGAGCAGTACTTC.

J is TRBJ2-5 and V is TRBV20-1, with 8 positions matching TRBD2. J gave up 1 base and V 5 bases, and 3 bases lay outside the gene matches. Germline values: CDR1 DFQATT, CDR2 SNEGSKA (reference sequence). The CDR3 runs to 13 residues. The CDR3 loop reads CSAGAGAQETQYF. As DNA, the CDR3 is TGCAGTGCTGGAGCGGGAGCCCAAGAGACCCAGTACTTC.

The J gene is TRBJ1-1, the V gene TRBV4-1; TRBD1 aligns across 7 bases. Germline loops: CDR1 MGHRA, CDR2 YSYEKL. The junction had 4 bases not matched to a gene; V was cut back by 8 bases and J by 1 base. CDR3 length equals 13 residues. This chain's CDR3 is CASRGQPNTEAFF. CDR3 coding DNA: TGCGCCAGCCGGGGACAGCCGAACACTGAAGCTTTCTTT.

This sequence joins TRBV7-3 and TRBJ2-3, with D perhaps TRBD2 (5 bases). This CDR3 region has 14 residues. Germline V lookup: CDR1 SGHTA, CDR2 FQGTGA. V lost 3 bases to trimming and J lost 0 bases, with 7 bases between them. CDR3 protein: CASSFLASTDTQYF. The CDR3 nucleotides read TGTGCCAGCAGCTTTCTAGCTAGCACAGATACGCAGTATTTT.

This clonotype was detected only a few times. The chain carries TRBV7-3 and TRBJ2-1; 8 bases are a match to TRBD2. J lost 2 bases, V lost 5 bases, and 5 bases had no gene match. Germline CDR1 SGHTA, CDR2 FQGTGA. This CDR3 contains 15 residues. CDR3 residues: CASSTGLGAYNEQFF. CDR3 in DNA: TGTGCCAGCAGCACGGGACTAGGGGCCTACAATGAGCAGTTCTTC.

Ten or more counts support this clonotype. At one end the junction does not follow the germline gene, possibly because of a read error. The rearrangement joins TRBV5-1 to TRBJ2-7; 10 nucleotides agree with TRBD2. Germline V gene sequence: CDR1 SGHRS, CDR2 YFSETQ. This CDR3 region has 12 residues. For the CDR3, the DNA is TGTGCCAGCTCTAGCGGGAGCTACGAGCAGTACTTC. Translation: CASSSGSYEQYF.